The 31 T cell receptor beta chains presented below share a single source sample, sequenced in a study of OX40 agonist ivuxolimab in advanced cancers. Sequenced by immunoSEQ multiplex PCR; TCRdb stores in-frame clones only, minus some. The sample records around 63,000 clones, roughly 89% being singletons. Here the sequenced sample was CD4+ or CD8+ T cells sorted from blood, taken in a trial of the OX40 agonist ivuxolimab. Receptor source: an adult with an advanced solid tumor such as melanoma, head and neck, liver or kidney cancer.

The CDR3 sequence is CASSPAGTSGIDTQYF. CDR3 in DNA: TGTGCCAGCAGCCCGGCCGGGACTAGCGGGATAGATACGCAGTATTTT. This chain joins TRBV5-4 and TRBJ2-3; 13 bases align to TRBD2. Trimming removed 4 bases from V and 5 bases from J; junction bases left unmatched: 7. This CDR3 spans 16 amino acids. Germline V CDR1 and CDR2: SGHNT, YYREEE (reference sequence).

This chain uses TRBV5-1 with TRBJ1-6, with D possibly being TRBD1 (5 bases). Germline V gene lookup returns CDR1 SGHRS and CDR2 YFSETQ. The V gene lost 5 bases and the J gene lost 8 bases, with 14 bases spanning the gap. This CDR3 is 14 amino acids long. This chain's CDR3 is CASSWDYNYSPLHF. The CDR3 bases are TGCGCCAGCAGTTGGGACTACAACTATTCACCCCTCCACTTT. The variable domain in full, with the rest retrieved from reference TRBV5-1 and TRBJ1-6, is KAGVTQTPRYLIKTRGQQVTLSCSPISGHRSVSWYQQTPGQGLQFLFEYFSETQRNKGNFPGRFSGRQFSNSRSEMNVSTLELGDSALYLCASSWDYNYSPLHFGNGTRLTVT.

The chain employs TRBV6-1 and TRBJ1-2; D gene ambiguous. Trimming took off 5 bases at V and 5 bases at J, with 9 bases between the two ends. This CDR3 region has 12 residues. The germline gives CDR1 MNHNS, CDR2 SASEGT. CDR3 in DNA: TGTGCCAGCAGTATTAATTCATATGGCTACACCTTC. Protein product: CASSINSYGYTF.

The genes are TRBV19 and TRBJ2-2, with TRBD1 matching 7 bases. The CDR3 extends over 15 amino acids. Germline trimming cut 10 bases from V and 1 base from J; bases unmatched to any gene: 9. Germline V lookup: CDR1 LNHDA, CDR2 SQIVND (reference sequence). The CDR3 DNA sequence: TGTGCCACCAAACAGGGGCTTCAGAACACCGGGGAGCTGTTTTTT. This encodes CATKQGLQNTGELFF.

The chain is built from TRBV5-1 and TRBJ1-6; no definite D call. The CDR3 totals 16 residues. The V and J ends lost 1 base and 5 bases respectively, with 13 bases between them. Germline V gene lookup returns CDR1 SGHRS and CDR2 YFSETQ. The DNA of the CDR3 is TGCGCCAGCAGCTTGTTAGGAGTGGGCAATAATTCACCCCTCCACTTT. This sequence encodes CASSLLGVGNNSPLHF. Filled out from reference TRBV5-1 and TRBJ1-6, the complete variable domain reads KAGVTQTPRYLIKTRGQQVTLSCSPISGHRSVSWYQQTPGQGLQFLFEYFSETQRNKGNFPGRFSGRQFSNSRSEMNVSTLELGDSALYLCASSLLGVGNNSPLHFGNGTRLTVT.

The chain recombines TRBV29-1 with TRBJ2-6, with TRBD1 matching 10 bases. The germline V gene encodes CDR1 SQVTM and CDR2 ANQGSEA. This CDR3 is built from 16 residues. In DNA form, the CDR3 reads TGCAGGCCGGGGGACAGGGGATTCTCTGGGGCCAACGTCCTGACTTTC. Translated, it gives CRPGDRGFSGANVLTF.

The chain joins TRBV9 to TRBJ2-3; unclear D gene. The V gene's germline CDR1 is SGDLS and CDR2 YYNGEE. The CDR3 sequence is 13 residues long. V dropped 4 bases and J dropped 1 base, with 7 bases sitting between them. As DNA, the CDR3 is TGTGCCAGCAGCTTCCATGGCACAGATACGCAGTATTTT. This codes for CASSFHGTDTQYF.

The V gene is TRBV30, the J gene TRBJ2-2, with D possibly TRBD2 on 6 matching bases. The CDR3 has 16 residues. Deletions cut 0 bases from V and 4 bases from J, with 15 bases between. Germline V gene sequence: CDR1 GTSNPN, CDR2 SVGIG (reference sequence). Here the CDR3 reads CAWSVRGMVSTGELFF. The DNA of the CDR3 is TGTGCCTGGAGTGTTCGGGGGATGGTGAGCACCGGGGAGCTGTTTTTT.

The rearrangement joins TRBV29-1 to TRBJ2-7, with D hard to call. Germline V gene sequence: CDR1 SQVTM, CDR2 ANQGSEA. The CDR3 extends over 11 amino acids. V dropped 7 bases and J dropped 4 bases, with 11 bases sitting between them. The CDR3 sequence is CSAVTAYEQYF. For the CDR3, the DNA is TGCAGCGCTGTCACAGCATACGAGCAGTACTTC.

The V and J genes are TRBV7-9 and TRBJ2-1; D perhaps matches TRBD1 (6 bases). CDR3 length: 11 amino acids. The V gene lost 5 bases and the J gene lost 11 bases, with 10 bases spanning the gap. CDR1 and CDR2 (germline): SEHNR, FQNEAQ (reference sequence). The CDR3 sequence is CASSPGQKQFF. CDR3 nucleotides: TGTGCCAGCAGCCCAGGACAGAAGCAGTTCTTC.

The chain is built from TRBV11-1 and TRBJ2-3; no clear D gene. The germline V gene has CDR1 SGHAT and CDR2 FQDESV (reference sequence). The CDR3 runs 12 residues. V was cut by 1 base and J by 1 base, with 0 bases left in between. In nucleotides, the CDR3 is TGTGCCAGCAGCTTAGGCACAGATACGCAGTATTTT. It codes for CASSLGTDTQYF. The variable domain in full, completed from reference TRBV11-1 and TRBJ2-3, reads EAEVAQSPRYKITEKSQAVAFWCDPISGHATLYWYRQILGQGPELLVQFQDESVVDDSQLPKDRFSAERLKGVDSTLKIQPAELGDSAMYLCASSLGTDTQYFGPGTRLTVL.

In this sample, this clone turned up a few times. The V gene is TRBV19, the J gene TRBJ1-5, with D possibly TRBD1 on 6 matching bases. The CDR3 runs 12 residues. Trimming shortened V by 6 bases and J by 5 bases, and 8 bases separated the two germline ends. The germline V gene encodes CDR1 LNHDA and CDR2 SQIVND (reference sequence). CDR3 nucleotides: TGTGCCAGTAGCAGGGGTGATCAGCCCCAGCATTTT. This translates into CASSRGDQPQHF.

This clone came up a few times. CDR3 residues: CAWSVQETGGLGSTDTQYF. In DNA form, the CDR3 reads TGTGCCTGGAGTGTACAGGAGACCGGGGGTCTGGGAAGCACAGATACGCAGTATTTT. The rearrangement links TRBV30 to TRBJ2-3; D perhaps matches TRBD2 (6 bases). This CDR3 region has 19 residues. CDR1 GTSNPN and CDR2 SVGIG come from the germline V gene (reference sequence). V lost 0 bases to trimming and J lost 0 bases, with 22 bases between them.

This rearrangement joins TRBV5-1 to TRBJ2-7; 8 nucleotides agree with TRBD1. The CDR3 is made up of 14 amino acids. Germline V gene lookup returns CDR1 SGHRS and CDR2 YFSETQ. With V trimmed by 4 bases and J by 5 bases, 8 bases remained unmatched. This chain's CDR3 is CASSPRTGIDEQYF. In nucleotides, the CDR3 is TGCGCCAGCAGCCCTCGGACAGGGATCGACGAGCAGTACTTC.

V usage is TRBV5-1 and J usage is TRBJ2-1, with 9 bases matching TRBD2. The CDR3 has 15 residues. J lost 5 bases, V lost 0 bases, and 3 bases had no gene match. Germline lookup yields CDR1 SGHRS and CDR2 YFSETQ. The CDR3 sequence: CASSLVASGDNEQFF. DNA for the CDR3: TGCGCCAGCAGCTTGGTGGCTAGCGGGGACAATGAGCAGTTCTTC.

This clone occurred a few times. This chain links TRBV4-1 with TRBJ1-5, with D possibly being TRBD1 (5 bases). CDR3 length equals 16 residues. The germline V gene has CDR1 MGHRA and CDR2 YSYEKL. V shed 0 bases and J shed 2 bases, with 11 bases lying between them. The CDR3 DNA reads TGCGCCAGCAGCCAAGATGGGGGATTGGGCAATCAGCCCCAGCATTTT. This gives the protein CASSQDGGLGNQPQHF.

This chain uses TRBV5-1 with TRBJ2-1; 11 bases match TRBD2. This CDR3 contains 15 residues. Unmatched junction bases numbered 5, after V lost 2 bases and J lost 7 bases. The germline V gene has CDR1 SGHRS and CDR2 YFSETQ. CDR3 DNA sequence: TGCGCCAGCAGCTTAACTAGCGGGAGTAAGAATGAGCAGTTCTTC. Translated, it gives CASSLTSGSKNEQFF.

The chain combines TRBV5-1 with TRBJ2-3, with D possibly TRBD2 on 5 matching bases. Germline CDR1 reads SGHRS; CDR2 reads YFSETQ. The CDR3 has 16 amino acids. V was cut by 4 bases and J by 6 bases, with 21 bases left in between. The CDR3 spells CASSPPASGSVDTQYF. The CDR3 nucleotides read TGCGCCAGCAGCCCCCCGGCCAGCGGAAGTGTTGATACGCAGTATTTT.

The chain links TRBV14 to TRBJ2-6; 9 bases are a match to TRBD1. With 5 bases clipped from V and 1 base from J, the junction kept 9 bases outside the gene matches. The CDR3 contains 18 residues. Germline values: CDR1 SGHDN, CDR2 FVKESK. The CDR3 is CASSIRTGDSSGANVLTF. The CDR3, as DNA: TGTGCCAGCAGCATTCGGACAGGGGATTCGTCTGGGGCCAACGTCCTGACTTTC.

The CDR3 sequence is CASSPRGNQNEKLFF. The CDR3 coding sequence is TGTGCCAGCTCACCTCGGGGGAATCAAAATGAAAAACTGTTTTTT. This rearrangement joins TRBV18 to TRBJ1-4, with a weak D call TRBD1 (5 bases). The germline V gene encodes CDR1 KGHSH and CDR2 LQKENI. V was trimmed by 3 bases and J by 5 bases, leaving 13 bases between them. The CDR3 has 15 residues.

The chain recombines TRBV5-4 with TRBJ2-2, with 10 positions matching TRBD2. V lost 2 bases to trimming and J lost 7 bases; unmatched junction nucleotides: 8. The CDR3 runs to 16 residues. Germline V gene sequence: CDR1 SGHNT, CDR2 YYREEE (reference sequence). The CDR3 loop is CASSFSGGRMVGELFF. The CDR3 coding sequence is TGTGCCAGCAGCTTTAGCGGGGGGAGAATGGTCGGGGAGCTGTTTTTT. Combining the CDR3 with reference TRBV5-4 and TRBJ2-2 gives the whole variable domain ETGVTQSPTHLIKTRGQQVTLRCSSQSGHNTVSWYQQALGQGPQFIFQYYREEENGRGNFPPRFSGLQFPNYSSELNVNALELDDSALYLCASSFSGGRMVGELFFGEGSRLTVL.

This chain uses TRBV21-1 with TRBJ2-3; the D call TRBD2 from the table was never checked on the DNA. TRBV21-1 represents a pseudogene. This CDR3 region has 22 residues. CDR3 loop: CASSKEGQRTSGVRVCTDTQYF. The CDR3 bases are TGTGCCAGCAGCAAAGAGGGCCAGAGGACTAGCGGGGTCCGGGTGTGCACAGATACGCAGTATTTT.

This clone was counted once. The chain employs TRBV2 and TRBJ2-5; TRBD2 aligns across 8 bases. CDR3 length: 13 residues. With 6 bases clipped from V and 2 bases from J, the junction kept 2 bases outside the gene matches. In germline, CDR1 is SNHLY, CDR2 FYNNEI. The chain's CDR3 is CASRTGGQETQYF. Here the CDR3 DNA reads TGTGCCAGCAGGACGGGAGGGCAAGAGACCCAGTACTTC.

V and J are TRBV5-6 and TRBJ2-2; TRBD1 aligns across 8 bases. Germline values: CDR1 SGHDT, CDR2 YYEEEE. V lost 4 bases, J lost 5 bases, and 13 bases stayed unmatched. The CDR3 has 17 amino acids. The CDR3 loop is CASSQLAGGARTGELFF. The CDR3 bases are TGTGCCAGCAGCCAACTGGCAGGGGGCGCGAGAACCGGGGAGCTGTTTTTT.

This clone came up a few times. The chain is built from TRBV11-3 and TRBJ2-3; 9 bases match TRBD2. The J segment lost 6 bases and the V segment lost 2 bases, leaving 9 bases of the junction unmatched. Germline lookup yields CDR1 SGHNT and CDR2 YENEEA. The CDR3 consists of 16 residues. DNA for the CDR3: TGTGCCAGCAGCTTATTGGCGGGAGGGGCTGGTGATACGCAGTATTTT. This encodes CASSLLAGGAGDTQYF.

The rearrangement joins TRBV19 to TRBJ2-2; 7 nucleotides align to TRBD1. Trimming took 3 bases from V and 5 from J; bases not matched to a gene: 9. The CDR3 sequence is 16 residues long. Germline V gene lookup returns CDR1 LNHDA and CDR2 SQIVND (reference sequence). Here the CDR3 DNA reads TGTGCCAGTAGTATTGGGGGACAGTCGGATACCGGGGAGCTGTTTTTT. This translates into CASSIGGQSDTGELFF.

This clone was counted only a few times. The genes are TRBV19 and TRBJ1-1; D gene uncertain. The V end was cut by 1 base, the J end by 6 bases, with 9 bases between. CDR1 and CDR2 (germline): LNHDA, SQIVND (reference sequence). CDR3 length: 13 residues. Here the CDR3 DNA reads TGTGCCAGTAGTATAGCCGGGGAGGCTGAAGCTTTCTTT. This translates into CASSIAGEAEAFF.

The chain recombines TRBV5-1 with TRBJ1-2, with D perhaps matching TRBD1 (5 bases). The CDR3 has 15 amino acids. Germline assignment: CDR1 SGHRS and CDR2 YFSETQ. Trimming took 1 base from V and 8 from J, leaving 18 bases between them. As DNA, the CDR3 is TGCGCCAGCAGCTTGCAGCGGTCAGACGGGGGAGGCTACACCTTC. This encodes CASSLQRSDGGGYTF.

The chain joins TRBV7-2 to TRBJ2-7, with 11 positions matching TRBD2. CDR3 length: 14 amino acids. The V segment lost 4 bases and the J segment 7 bases; nucleotides outside the gene matches: 6. Per the germline V gene, CDR1 is SGHTA and CDR2 is FQGNSA. This chain's CDR3 is CASSSTSGRGEQYF. Here the CDR3 DNA reads TGTGCCAGCAGCTCAACTAGCGGGAGAGGTGAGCAGTACTTC.

This sequence joins TRBV6-5 and TRBJ2-3; TRBD1 might be the D (5 bases). The CDR3 loop spans 13 amino acids. Trimming left V 4 bases short and J 1 base short, with 6 bases between. Germline loops: CDR1 MNHEY, CDR2 SVGAGI. The CDR3 reads CASSSQGTDTQYF. For the CDR3, the DNA is TGTGCCAGCAGTTCACAGGGCACAGATACGCAGTATTTT.

The gene calls are TRBV5-1 and TRBJ2-5; perhaps TRBD2 as D (5 bases). The CDR3 contains 16 residues. Per germline, CDR1 SGHRS and CDR2 YFSETQ. V dropped 0 bases and J dropped 2 bases, with 14 bases sitting between them. CDR3 DNA: TGCGCCAGCAGCTTGGATGGGCGGGTTCGTCAAGAGACCCAGTACTTC. Translation: CASSLDGRVRQETQYF.